Each of the 21 T cell receptor beta chains below was sequenced from the same sample in a study of blood T cell repertoires in COVID-19. Sequenced by immunoSEQ multiplex PCR; TCRdb stores in-frame clones only, minus some. Of about 150,000 clones listed, 80% are singletons. Sequences were obtained from peripheral blood. The source of these receptors is a man aged 60 to 69 with acute or convalescent COVID-19.

The chain couples TRBV9 to TRBJ1-2, with D uncertain. This CDR3 region has 12 residues. V lost 4 bases and J lost 8, with 12 bases in between. CDR1 and CDR2 from the germline V gene are SGDLS and YYNGEE. The CDR3 sequence: CASSPGPWGYTF. The DNA of the CDR3 is TGTGCCAGCAGCCCAGGTCCGTGGGGCTACACCTTC.

The chain combines TRBV2 with TRBJ2-4, with 9 bases that match TRBD1. V was clipped by 6 bases and J by 9 bases; unmatched bases: 6. CDR1 SNHLY and CDR2 FYNNEI come from the germline V gene. The CDR3 runs to 13 residues. The CDR3: CASRETGGGIQYF. The CDR3 DNA sequence: TGTGCCAGCAGGGAGACAGGGGGAGGCATTCAGTACTTC.

V gene TRBV27 combines with J gene TRBJ1-6, with 7 nucleotides matching TRBD1. CDR3 length: 19 residues. The J segment lost 0 bases and the V segment lost 5 bases, leaving 13 bases of the junction unmatched. Looked up from germline, CDR1 is MNHEY and CDR2 is SMNVEV (reference sequence). CDR3 bases: TGTGCCAGCAGTGGAGGACCGAAAGGGGGCTTCTCCTATAATTCACCCCTCCACTTT. Its protein is CASSGGPKGGFSYNSPLHF.

V gene TRBV27 combines with J gene TRBJ1-2; TRBD1 is a possible D gene (6 bases). This CDR3 has 15 amino acids. Trimming stripped 6 bases from V and 1 base from J, with 15 bases between. CDR1 MNHEY and CDR2 SMNVEV come from the germline V gene (reference sequence). CDR3 in DNA: TGTGCCAGCAGCTCTAAGGGGGGGGTTAACTATGGCTACACCTTC. It specifies CASSSKGGVNYGYTF.

The rearrangement links TRBV28 to TRBJ1-6, with TRBD1 matching over 8 bases. The CDR3 contains 14 residues. The V and J ends lost 6 bases and 6 bases, in that order; junction bases with no gene match: 4. Germline-derived CDR1 and CDR2 are MDHEN and SYDVKM. The CDR3 loop reads CASRVQGVNSPLHF. CDR3 bases: TGTGCCAGCAGGGTACAGGGGGTTAATTCACCCCTCCACTTT.

This chain connects TRBV19 to TRBJ2-6; 8 nucleotides agree with TRBD1. Unmatched junction bases numbered 6, after V lost 4 bases and J lost 1 base. This CDR3 comprises 17 residues. Looked up from germline, CDR1 is LNHDA and CDR2 is SQIVND (reference sequence). In DNA, the CDR3 is TGTGCCAGTAGTACAGGGGGCGTGTCGTCTGGGGCCAACGTCCTGACTTTC. Amino acid sequence: CASSTGGVSSGANVLTF.

This chain links TRBV7-2 with TRBJ2-1; weak D call: TRBD1 (7 bases). V dropped 5 bases and J dropped 6 bases, with 11 bases sitting between them. Per germline, CDR1 SGHTA and CDR2 FQGNSA. CDR3 length: 13 residues. CDR3 coding DNA: TGTGCCAGCAGCGCCAGGGGGGTCAATGAGCAGTTCTTC. Amino acid sequence: CASSARGVNEQFF.

The chain links TRBV29-1 to TRBJ2-7; 11 positions agree with TRBD1. The CDR3 is made up of 14 amino acids. Germline V gene data show CDR1 as SQVTM and CDR2 as ANQGSEA. Trimming took 7 bases from V and 2 from J; bases not matched to a gene: 7. This CDR3 reads CSAGDRGTTYEQYF. Written as DNA, the CDR3 is TGCAGCGCCGGGGACAGGGGGACTACCTACGAGCAGTACTTC.

The chain is built from TRBV5-1 and TRBJ2-3; a possible D gene is TRBD2 (5 bases). V lost 4 bases to trimming and J lost 4 bases, with 10 bases between them. Per the germline V gene, CDR1 is SGHRS and CDR2 is YFSETQ. The CDR3 extends over 13 amino acids. The CDR3 nucleotides read TGCGCCAGCAGCGTGAGGGTGCCAGATACGCAGTATTTT. Its translation: CASSVRVPDTQYF.

The chain links TRBV27 to TRBJ1-6, with D possibly matching TRBD1 (6 bases). Trimming removed 1 base at V and 9 bases at J, with 22 bases between. Germline V gene lookup returns CDR1 MNHEY and CDR2 SMNVEV (reference sequence). This CDR3 is 18 amino acids long. The CDR3 loop is CASSLFGGGRGGTSPLHF. In nucleotides, the CDR3 is TGTGCCAGCAGTTTATTTGGAGGGGGGAGGGGTGGGACTTCACCCCTCCACTTT.

This clone has just one count. This chain uses TRBV3-1 (or the pseudogene TRBV3-2) with TRBJ2-5; weak D call: TRBD1 (6 bases). This CDR3 has 15 amino acids. V dropped 4 bases and J dropped 2 bases, with 14 bases sitting between them. Germline values: CDR1 LGHDT, CDR2 YNNKEL (reference sequence). This CDR3 is CASSPRGHVQETQYF. In nucleotides, the CDR3 is TGTGCCAGCAGCCCAAGGGGACACGTACAAGAGACCCAGTACTTC.

This clone appeared once. The CDR3 DNA sequence: TGTGCCAGCAGTACTCTGACAGACGTCCTGGGGGAGCAGTACTTC. Its protein is CASSTLTDVLGEQYF. This chain links TRBV28 with TRBJ2-7; D is possibly TRBD1 (5 bases). From germline, CDR1 is MDHEN and CDR2 SYDVKM. Trimming removed 5 bases from V and 7 bases from J, with 21 bases in between. This CDR3 contains 15 residues.

The chain links TRBV6-2 or TRBV6-3 to TRBJ2-3; 9 positions agree with TRBD2. With 6 bases clipped from V and 4 bases from J, the junction kept 5 bases outside the gene matches. The CDR3 spans 14 residues. Germline-derived CDR1 and CDR2 are MNHEY and SVGEGT. CDR3 sequence: CASSLAGGSDTQYF. The CDR3 DNA follows: TGTGCCAGCAGCCTGGCGGGGGGGTCAGATACGCAGTATTTT.

This chain uses TRBV19 with TRBJ2-5; 7 bases map to TRBD1. V lost 4 bases and J lost 5; bases outside the gene matches: 10. Germline V gene sequence: CDR1 LNHDA, CDR2 SQIVND (reference sequence). This CDR3 has 15 amino acids. The DNA for the CDR3 is TGTGCCAGTAGTAGTCCGAGACAGGGTACGGAGACCCAGTACTTC. Translation gives CASSSPRQGTETQYF. The full variable domain, in which reference TRBV19 and TRBJ2-5 provide the parts outside the CDR3, is DGGITQSPKYLFRKEGQNVTLSCEQNLNHDAMYWYRQDPGQGLRLIYYSQIVNDFQKGDIAEGYSVSREKKESFPLTVTSAQKNPTAFYLCASSSPRQGTETQYFGPGTRLLVL.

This clone was detected once. The chain joins TRBV6-5 to TRBJ1-2; TRBD1 might be the D (5 bases). This CDR3 is 15 amino acids long. V lost 6 bases to trimming and J lost 4 bases, with 18 bases between them. From germline, CDR1 is MNHEY and CDR2 SVGAGI. CDR3 region: CASSLEKIGAYGYTF. The DNA for the CDR3 is TGTGCCAGCAGCCTCGAGAAGATTGGGGCCTATGGCTACACCTTC.

V is TRBV6-5 and J is TRBJ1-6; TRBD1 matches 7 bases. Germline V gives CDR1 MNHEY, CDR2 SVGAGI. Trimming at V came to 1 base and at J to 7 bases, leaving 7 bases not matched to a gene. CDR3 length: 16 residues. CDR3 region: CASSYYRTGGNSPLHF. CDR3 DNA: TGTGCCAGCAGTTACTATAGGACAGGCGGGAATTCACCCCTCCACTTT.

The V and J genes are TRBV7-2 and TRBJ1-2; D remains unclear. Per germline, CDR1 SGHTA and CDR2 FQGNSA. CDR3 length: 16 residues. V gave up 3 bases and J gave up 0 bases, with 14 bases separating them. The CDR3 reads CASSLSPGRTNYGYTF. CDR3 DNA sequence: TGTGCCAGCAGCTTGTCACCTGGGCGTACTAACTATGGCTACACCTTC.

J is TRBJ1-6 and V is TRBV27; maybe TRBD1 (5 bases). In germline, CDR1 is MNHEY, CDR2 SMNVEV (reference sequence). Trimming left V 5 bases short and J 14 bases short, with 13 bases between. The CDR3 is 12 amino acids. The CDR3, as DNA: TGTGCCAGCAGTCCCCCTGCGGGGGCCCTCCACTTT. It specifies CASSPPAGALHF.

The chain uses TRBV2 and TRBJ1-4; no clear D. Germline lookup yields CDR1 SNHLY and CDR2 FYNNEI. This CDR3 comprises 14 residues. Deletions cut 6 bases from V and 7 bases from J, with 15 bases between. The CDR3 here is CASRSREEGEKLFF. The CDR3 DNA follows: TGTGCCAGCAGATCGAGGGAGGAGGGTGAAAAACTGTTTTTT.

This chain uses TRBV5-8 with TRBJ1-5, with D tentatively TRBD1 (6 bases). V lost 4 bases and J lost 1, with 9 bases in between. Germline V CDR1 and CDR2: SGHTS, YDEGEE. The CDR3 spans 14 residues. The DNA for the CDR3 is TGTGCCAGCAGCCGCGGACAGAGCAATCAGCCCCAGCATTTT. This codes for CASSRGQSNQPQHF.

The V and J genes are TRBV12-3 or TRBV12-4 and TRBJ1-4, with D perhaps matching TRBD1 (5 bases). CDR3 length equals 13 residues. The germline V and J ends were trimmed by 3 bases and 8 bases, with 10 bases remaining between them. CDR3 loop: CASSFGGDEKLFF. As DNA, the CDR3 is TGTGCCAGCAGTTTTGGGGGGGACGAAAAACTGTTTTTT.